This TCR beta chain was sequenced for a study of T cells in pancreatic ductal adenocarcinoma. The selected patients with pancreatic ductal adenocarcinoma had surgery but no neoadjuvant therapy. Profiling relied on immunoSEQ multiplex PCR, and the TCRdb table lists in-frame clones only, not all of them. This table holds around 94,000 clones, roughly 96% found once. Input material: PBMCs. This receptor was taken from a human donor with pancreatic ductal adenocarcinoma.

This chain's CDR3 is CASSLAGLGNEQFF. The CDR3 nucleotides read TGTGCCAGCAGCTTAGCGGGACTAGGCAATGAGCAGTTCTTC. The chain employs TRBV7-8 and TRBJ2-1; 8 positions match TRBD2. Germline CDR1 and CDR2: SGHVS and FQNEAQ. Trimming removed 0 bases from V and 6 bases from J; junction bases left unmatched: 1. This CDR3 has 14 amino acids.